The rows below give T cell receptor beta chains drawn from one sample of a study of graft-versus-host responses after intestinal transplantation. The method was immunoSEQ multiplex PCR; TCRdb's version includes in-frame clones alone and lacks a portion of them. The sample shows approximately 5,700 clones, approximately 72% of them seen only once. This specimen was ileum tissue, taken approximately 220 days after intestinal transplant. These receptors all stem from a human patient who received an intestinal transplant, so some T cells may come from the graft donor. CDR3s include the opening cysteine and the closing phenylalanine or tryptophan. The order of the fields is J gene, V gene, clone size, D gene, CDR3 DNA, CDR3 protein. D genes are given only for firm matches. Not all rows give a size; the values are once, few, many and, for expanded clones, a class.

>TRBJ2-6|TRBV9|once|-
TGTGCCAGCAGCGTTGGGAGCTCTGGGGCCAACGTCCTGACTTTC
CASSVGSSGANVLTF
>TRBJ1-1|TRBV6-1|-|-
TGTGCCAGCGCCTTAGCCGGGGGACCGAACACTGAAGCTTTCTTT
CASALAGGPNTEAFF
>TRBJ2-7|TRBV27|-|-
TGTGCCAGCGGATTGCCCAGCTCCTACGAGCAGTACTTC
CASGLPSSYEQYF
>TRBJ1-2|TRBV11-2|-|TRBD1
TGTGCCAGCAGCCCGCAGACAGGGACTCGCGGCTACACCTTC
CASSPQTGTRGYTF
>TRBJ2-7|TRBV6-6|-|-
TGTGCCAGCAGTTATACCCTTCTTACGAACGAGCTGTACTTC
CASSYTLLTNELYF
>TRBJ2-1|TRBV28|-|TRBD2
TGTGCCAGCAGTTTAGATAGCGGGGGGGCGAATGAGCAGTTCTTC
CASSLDSGGANEQFF
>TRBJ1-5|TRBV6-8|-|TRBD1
TGTGCCAGCAGTTCCGACAGGGATCTCCCTAGCAATCAGCCCCAGCATTTT
CASSSDRDLPSNQPQHF
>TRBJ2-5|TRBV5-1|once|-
TGCGCCAGCGGGGGACAAGAGGCCCAGTACTTC
CASGGQEAQYF
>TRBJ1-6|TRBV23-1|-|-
TGCGCCAGCAGTCACGCCTTACCGAGTGGGGCCCTCCACTTT
CASSHALPSGALHF
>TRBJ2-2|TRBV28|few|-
TGTGCCGCCCGATGGGGAACCGGGGAGCTGTTTTTT
CAARWGTGELFF
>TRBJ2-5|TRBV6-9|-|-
TGTGCCAGCAGTTACTCACTATTAGAGACCCAGTACTTC
CASSYSLLETQYF
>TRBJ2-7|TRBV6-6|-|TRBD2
TGTGCCAGCAGTTACGCGGGGGGGCCGGTCAACGAGCAGTACTTC
CASSYAGGPVNEQYF
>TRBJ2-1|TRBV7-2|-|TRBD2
TGTGCCAGCAGCTTAGCGCGGGGGGGCTATGTTGTCCCACTCGATGAGCAGTTCTTC
CASSLARGGYVVPLDEQFF
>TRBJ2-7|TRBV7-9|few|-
TGTGCCAGCAGCTTAGCGGCGGGAAACCTGGGCTACGAGCAGTACTTC
CASSLAAGNLGYEQYF
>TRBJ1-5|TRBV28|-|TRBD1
TGTGCCAGCAGTTTACGGGACAGCTCCTATCAGCCCCAGCATTTT
CASSLRDSSYQPQHF
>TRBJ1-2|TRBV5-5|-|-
TGTGCCAGCAGCTTGAGCTTCGTTGACAGGAAGGGAGGGCACTATGGCTACACCTTC
CASSLSFVDRKGGHYGYTF
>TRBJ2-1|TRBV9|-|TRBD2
TGTGCCAGCAGCTCCCACCGAGTGACTAGCGGGGGCCAAGTGGGCAATGAGCAGTTCTTC
CASSSHRVTSGGQVGNEQFF
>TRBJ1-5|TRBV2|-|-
TGTGCCAGCAGTTTCACACCGGATCAGCCCCAGCATTTT
CASSFTPDQPQHF
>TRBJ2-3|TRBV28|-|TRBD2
TGTGCCAGCAGTTTCGCGGTTGGGAGGGGCACAGATACGCAGTATTTT
CASSFAVGRGTDTQYF
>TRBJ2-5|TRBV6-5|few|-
TGTGCCAGCAGTGGATCCCTAGAACGGAGCGAGGAGTACTTC
CASSGSLERSEEYF
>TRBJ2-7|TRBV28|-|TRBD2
TGTGCCAGCAGGCCCGGTGTGGGGGGGGGCTCCTACGAGCAGTACTTC
CASRPGVGGGSYEQYF
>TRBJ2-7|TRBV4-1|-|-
TGTGCCAGCAGCCAAGAATCAACCTACGAGCAGTACTTC
CASSQESTYEQYF